This T cell receptor beta chain was sequenced for a study of a mutant IDH1 vaccine in newly diagnosed glioma. Generated by immunoSEQ multiplex PCR, the TCRdb table keeps only in-frame clones and is missing some. The sample lists tens of thousands of clones; about 83% were seen once. Time point of the sample: baseline, week 1 (first vaccination visit). Treatment in this sample: pre-vaccination baseline after standard-of-care therapy. Deletions cut 5 bases from V and 1 base from J, with 11 bases between. The CDR3 totals 14 residues. Germline values: CDR1 SEHNR, CDR2 FQNEAQ (reference sequence). The chain has TRBV7-9 and TRBJ1-1; weak D call: TRBD1 (5 bases). The sample here was PBMCs, taken from a glioma patient treated with radiotherapy, temozolomide or both. This sequence originates from a woman aged 50 to 60 with glioma. The CDR3 protein is CASSRERGNTEAFF. The DNA of the CDR3 is TGTGCCAGCAGCCGGGAAAGGGGGAACACTGAAGCTTTCTTT.